Described below is a single TCR beta chain sequence and its context. As originally analysed: By means of reference gene primer amplification, nucleated cell counts were estimated. Profiling relied on immunoSEQ multiplex PCR, and the TCRdb table lists in-frame clones only, not all of them. The V and J calls and clone size are taken from that table; D and trimming were inferred from the DNA. This table has about 110,000 clones, around 80% appearing once. This sample is drawn from a study of blood T cell repertoires in COVID-19. Study-level information: COVID-19 samples, acute and convalescent, were from the United States, Italy and Spain. T cells, B-cell-depleted T cells, or PBMCs supplied cDNA or gDNA.

The CDR3 covers 16 residues. Germline CDR1 MDHEN, CDR2 SYDVKM. V was clipped by 8 bases and J by 6 bases; unmatched bases: 14. The receptor was derived from an older woman with acute or convalescent COVID-19. Specimen: peripheral blood. The chain has TRBV28 and TRBJ2-2, with 8 bases lining up with TRBD1. CDR3 in DNA: TGTGCCAGCGTAGGACAGGGTTTTATGGGTGCCGGGGAGCTGTTTTTT. Protein: CASVGQGFMGAGELFF.